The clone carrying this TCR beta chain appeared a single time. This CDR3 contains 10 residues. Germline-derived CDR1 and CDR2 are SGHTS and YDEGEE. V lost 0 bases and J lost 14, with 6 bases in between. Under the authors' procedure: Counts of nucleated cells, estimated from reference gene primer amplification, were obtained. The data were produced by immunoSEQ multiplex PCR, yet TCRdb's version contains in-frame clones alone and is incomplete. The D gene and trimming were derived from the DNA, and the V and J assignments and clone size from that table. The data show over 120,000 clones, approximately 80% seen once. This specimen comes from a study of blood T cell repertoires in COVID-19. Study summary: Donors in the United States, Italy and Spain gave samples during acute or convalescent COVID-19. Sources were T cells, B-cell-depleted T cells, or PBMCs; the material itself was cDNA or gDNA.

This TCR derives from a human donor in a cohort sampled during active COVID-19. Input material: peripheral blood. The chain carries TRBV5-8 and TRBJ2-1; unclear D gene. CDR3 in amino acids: CASSLVLEFF. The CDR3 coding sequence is TGTGCCAGCAGCTTGGTACTGGAGTTCTTC.